This T cell receptor (beta chain) was recovered during a study of preoperative IRX-2 immunotherapy in early breast cancer. The CDR3 is 14 amino acids. V was clipped by 7 bases and J by 3 bases; unmatched bases: 5. TCRdb's copy holds only in-frame clones and misses some; the assay was immunoSEQ multiplex PCR. The sample contains over 9,500 clones, over 80% of which appear only once. Stated treatment: preoperative locoregional IRX-2 cytokine immunotherapy. Preoperative locoregional IRX-2 cytokine immunotherapy was tested in the phase Ib source study. This receptor was obtained from a human donor with breast cancer. This rearrangement joins TRBV7-1 to TRBJ2-2; 7 nucleotides align to TRBD1. TRBV7-1 is recorded as an ORF, its role being uncertain. The specimen comprised lymph node tissue, sampled before IRX-2 immunotherapy. The CDR3 loop reads CASNRGRDTGELFF. CDR3 coding DNA: TGTGCCAGCAATAGGGGGCGCGACACCGGGGAGCTGTTTTTT.